This T cell receptor beta chain appears in the sequencing data of a study of graft-versus-host responses after intestinal transplantation. The protocol was immunoSEQ multiplex PCR, while the TCRdb copy is restricted to in-frame clones and leaves out a portion. Here the sample spans 99,000 or so clones, 87% being singletons. Losses at the gene ends were 8 bases for V and 12 bases for J; bases not matched to a gene: 11. The CDR3 is made up of 12 amino acids. Germline CDR1 is SNHLY and CDR2 is FYNNEI. A remark on this clone: Its matching antigen is unknown.

The source of this sequence is a human donor who received an intestinal transplant. The sample here was unstimulated CD4+ T cells sorted from spleen or lymph node cells, taken before intestinal transplant. V usage is TRBV2 and J usage is TRBJ2-7; the match to TRBD1 covers 9 bases. Written as DNA, the CDR3 is TGTGCCAGCCGGTCCTACGACAGGGGGAGGTACTTC. This encodes CASRSYDRGRYF.